This T cell receptor beta chain stems from a study of a mutant IDH1 vaccine in newly diagnosed glioma. Study-level information: Investigators started vaccination 4-6 weeks after radiotherapy alone, or with temozolomide cycles. Visit V12 was scheduled at week 35 and visit V13 at week 47. Those enrolled had earlier been treated with radiotherapy, temozolomide, or both, mostly both.

Time point here: week 47, end of study. In the vaccine, a single dose held 300 ug of the mutant IDH1 20-mer peptide, along with topical imiquimod. Newly diagnosed WHO grade 3 or 4 IDH1-mutant, ATRX-lost astrocytomas were identified in the donors. The CDR3 runs to 17 residues. In germline, CDR1 is SGHRS, CDR2 YFSETQ. V lost 4 bases and J lost 0; bases outside the gene matches: 6. To note about this clone: The antigen remains unidentified.

Some clones are missing from TCRdb's copy, which holds only in-frame ones; the method was immunoSEQ multiplex PCR. The table includes about 94,000 clones, nearly 90% detected once. The chain couples TRBV5-1 to TRBJ2-1; 11 nucleotides align to TRBD2. The source of this sequence is a woman between 50 and 59 years old with glioma. The material was PBMCs, obtained from a glioma patient whose treatment included an IDH1 peptide vaccine. The CDR3 DNA follows: TGCGCCAGCAGCCCGAGGACTAGCGGGTACTCCTACAATGAGCAGTTCTTC. It translates to CASSPRTSGYSYNEQFF.